This T cell receptor beta chain derives from a study of blood T cell repertoires in COVID-19. Study context: The United States, Italy and Spain were the sources of the acute and convalescent COVID-19 samples.

The CDR3 spans 13 residues. Germline CDR1 MDHEN, CDR2 SYDVKM. V dropped 6 bases and J dropped 3 bases, with 9 bases sitting between them. The protocol was immunoSEQ multiplex PCR, while the TCRdb copy is restricted to in-frame clones and leaves out a portion. The repertoire holds roughly 250,000 clones, with around 87% as singletons. The J gene is TRBJ1-5, the V gene TRBV28; a possible D gene is TRBD1 (5 bases). The sequenced material came from PBMCs or T cells enriched from blood (not recorded which). This sequence originates from a woman in her 30s with acute COVID-19. In DNA form, the CDR3 reads TGTGCCAGCAGGAAGACAGACAATCAGCCCCAGCATTTT. Translation gives CASRKTDNQPQHF.